This T cell receptor (beta chain) was sequenced for a study of blood T cell repertoires in COVID-19. For the study at large: T cells, B-cell-depleted T cells, or PBMCs provided the cDNA or gDNA that served as material.

In the original analysis: Amplifying reference gene primers gave estimates of nucleated cell counts. The repertoire was sequenced with immunoSEQ multiplex PCR; TCRdb's copy has only in-frame clones and lacks some. V and J calls and clone size follow that table, whereas D and trimming were derived from the DNA. Of 200,000 to 300,000 clones listed, 85% to 95% are singletons. Those enrolled in Seattle joined during active infection and were followed longitudinally afterward. This TCR was recovered from a man in his thirties or forties with COVID-19, enrolled during active disease. Sequencing used peripheral blood.

CDR3 amino acids: CASGDSWPGTGYGETQYF. The DNA of the CDR3 is TGTGCCAGCGGAGATTCGTGGCCCGGGACAGGGTACGGAGAGACCCAGTACTTC. The chain joins TRBV5-5 to TRBJ2-5, with 9 bases that match TRBD1. There are 18 residues in the CDR3. The germline gives CDR1 SGHKS, CDR2 YYEKEE (reference sequence). Trimming removed 7 bases from V and 4 bases from J; junction bases left unmatched: 20.